This entry lists 18 T cell receptor beta chains sequenced from one sample in a study of regulatory T cells in long-lasting Graves disease. The time point was: newly diagnosed GD, antithyroid drugs for less than 3 months. The TCR library was made from RNA that had been extracted from PBMCs in TRIzol. Building the TCR beta libraries relied on iRepertoire HTBI primers, and CDR3 regions underwent Arm-PCR. TCRdb analysed the multiplex PCR reads with MiXCR anew, one entry per CDR3 protein. The sample gives fewer than 650,000 distinct CDR3 sequences, about 16% of which show up once; 15% to 20% is in the top ten. These data were also filed under a second study, of T cells in Graves' hyperthyroidism and ophthalmopathy.

Source: peripheral blood mononuclear cells (PBMCs), taken at new diagnosis, from a patient treated with antithyroid drugs. The receptors were gathered from a woman in her thirties with Graves disease.

This clonotype turned up a few times. The V gene is TRBV11-2, the J gene TRBJ1-4, with 8 bases that match TRBD1. V shed 1 base, J shed 1 base, and the junction held 14 bases outside the gene matches. The CDR3 covers 20 residues. Germline lookup yields CDR1 SGHAT and CDR2 FQNNGV. For the CDR3, the DNA is TGTGCCAGCAGCTTAGGGTCGTCAGGGGGCCGATTTAAAACTAATGAAAAACTGTTTTTT. Protein product: CASSLGSSGGRFKTNEKLFF.

This clonotype came up a few times. The chain employs TRBV20-1 and TRBJ2-1; D might be TRBD2 (5 bases). The V and J ends lost 5 bases and 1 base respectively, with 12 bases between them. CDR1 DFQATT and CDR2 SNEGSKA come from the germline V gene (reference sequence). The CDR3 totals 14 residues. Written as DNA, the CDR3 is TGCAGTGCTCCGAGGGCGGATTCCTACAATGAGCAGTTCTTC. Encoded protein: CSAPRADSYNEQFF.

This chain joins TRBV19 and TRBJ1-2, with a possible D match to TRBD1 (6 bases). V was pared by 6 bases and J by 3 bases, with 14 bases between. The germline V gene encodes CDR1 LNHDA and CDR2 SQIVND (reference sequence). The CDR3 length is 14 residues. In DNA form, the CDR3 reads TGTGCCAGTAGGGGTGCGGACAGCCACTATGGCTACACCTTC. Its protein is CASRGADSHYGYTF.

This clonotype came up once. A read error may explain this, as a much larger clone is one base away. J is TRBJ2-2 and V is TRBV2; maybe TRBD2 (6 bases). The CDR3 is made up of 14 amino acids. Germline CDR1 and CDR2: SNHLY and FYNNEI. CDR3 sequence: CASSDSIGTGGLFF. CDR3 coding DNA: TGTGCCAGCAGTGACTCGATTGGCACCGGGGGGCTGTTTTTT.

The table lists this clonotype with many counts. CDR3 sequence: CASSPQGRVVADTQYF. The DNA for the CDR3 is TGTGCCAGCAGTCCACAGGGGCGGGTAGTTGCAGATACGCAGTATTTT. V is TRBV27 and J is TRBJ2-3; 7 nucleotides align to TRBD1. The V and J ends lost 5 bases and 4 bases, in that order; junction bases with no gene match: 12. The CDR3 has 16 residues. Germline V gene data show CDR1 as MNHEY and CDR2 as SMNVEV (reference sequence).

This clonotype was counted only a few times. The chain carries TRBV6-2 or TRBV6-3 and TRBJ1-2; possibly TRBD1 for D (5 bases). Trimming took 0 bases from V and 2 from J, leaving 13 bases between them. CDR1 and CDR2 (germline): MNHEY, SVGEGT. The CDR3 consists of 16 residues. Here the CDR3 reads CASSYSTPGRNYGYTF. For the CDR3, the DNA is TGTGCCAGCAGTTACTCGACCCCGGGGCGGAACTATGGCTACACCTTC.

This clonotype came up a few times. At one boundary the junction diverges from the germline segment, which might be a read error. The chain's CDR3 is CASSFGPRLRIF. CDR3 DNA: TGTGCCAGCAGTTTCGGGCCGCGGTTAAGGATCTTC. The rearrangement uses TRBV28 and TRBJ2-1; unclear D gene. The CDR3 length is 12 residues. Germline V gene lookup returns CDR1 MDHEN and CDR2 SYDVKM.

The CDR3 is CASSPPAADEQFF. The CDR3 DNA reads TGTGCCAGCTCACCACCGGCCGCGGATGAGCAGTTCTTC. V is TRBV18 and J is TRBJ2-1, with no clear D. V was shortened by 0 bases and J by 8 bases, with 8 bases between the two germline ends. The V gene's germline CDR1 is KGHSH and CDR2 LQKENI. CDR3 size: 13 residues.

This sequence joins TRBV7-3 and TRBJ2-2, with 14 bases lining up with TRBD2. Germline CDR1 reads SGHTA; CDR2 reads FQGTGA. This CDR3 contains 18 residues. With V trimmed by 5 bases and J by 1 base, 6 bases remained unmatched. The chain's CDR3 is CASSPKTSGRENTGELFF. DNA of the CDR3: TGTGCCAGCAGCCCGAAGACTAGCGGGAGGGAGAACACCGGGGAGCTGTTTTTT.

About this clonotype: A much larger clone lies a single base off, so this may be a read error. V usage is TRBV30 and J usage is TRBJ2-1; D is unclear. Trimming took 3 bases from V and 2 from J, leaving 14 bases between them. The CDR3 has 15 residues. CDR1 is GTSNPN, CDR2 SVGIG, per germline (reference sequence). CDR3 nucleotide sequence: TGTGCCTGGAGGCTTGGCGGTCGAACCTACAATGAGCAGTTCTTC. It yields the protein CAWRLGGRTYNEQFF.

The sample holds a few counts of this clonotype. The chain uses TRBV29-1 and TRBJ2-5; TRBD2 matches 7 bases. The CDR3 is 13 residues long. V lost 1 base and J lost 2; bases outside the gene matches: 1. Germline V lookup: CDR1 SQVTM, CDR2 ANQGSEA. CDR3 coding DNA: TGCAGCGTTGAAGGGGGAGGGCAAGAGACCCAGTACTTC. Its protein is CSVEGGGQETQYF.

The chain is built from TRBV7-2 and TRBJ1-4, with D unclear. CDR1 is SGHTA and CDR2 is FQGNSA in the germline V gene. The CDR3 loop spans 13 amino acids. V lost 1 base and J lost 5, with 5 bases in between. The CDR3 sequence: CASSLVLNEKLFF. Here the CDR3 DNA reads TGTGCCAGCAGCTTAGTTTTGAATGAAAAACTGTTTTTT.

Many counts were recorded for this clonotype. The chain couples TRBV30 to TRBJ2-1; D gene uncertain. V was trimmed by 0 bases and J by 7 bases, leaving 16 bases between them. The V gene's germline CDR1 is GTSNPN and CDR2 SVGIG (reference sequence). This CDR3 comprises 15 residues. The CDR3 DNA sequence: TGTGCCTGGAGTGTACTCTCGGGTTTGGGTAATGAGCAGTTCTTC. This sequence encodes CAWSVLSGLGNEQFF.

Ten or more counts support this clonotype. The CDR3 nucleotides are TGTGCCAGCAGCTCCCCGGGACTAGCGGGAGGAGGTGAGCAGTACTTC. Translating it yields CASSSPGLAGGGEQYF. This chain uses TRBV7-2 with TRBJ2-7, with TRBD2 matching 15 bases. The germline CDR1 and CDR2 sequences are SGHTA and FQGNSA. The CDR3 contains 16 residues. With 4 bases clipped from V and 7 bases from J, the junction kept 8 bases outside the gene matches.

The table lists this clonotype with many counts. This chain links TRBV28 with TRBJ1-5; D is possibly TRBD1 (5 bases). The V gene's germline CDR1 is MDHEN and CDR2 SYDVKM. The V end lost 3 bases, the J end lost 9 bases, and 18 bases lay between the germline ends. The CDR3 is 15 residues long. This chain's CDR3 is CASSLGGLQGGPQHF. CDR3 nucleotide sequence: TGTGCCAGCAGTTTGGGCGGATTGCAGGGTGGGCCCCAGCATTTT.

V gene TRBV20-1 combines with J gene TRBJ2-2, with D maybe TRBD1 (5 bases). The germline V and J ends were trimmed by 1 base and 8 bases, with 11 bases remaining between them. Germline V CDR1 and CDR2: DFQATT, SNEGSKA (reference sequence). The CDR3 is made up of 13 amino acids. The DNA for the CDR3 is TGCAGTGCTAGAGGGACACCCTCGGGGGAGCTGTTTTTT. It is translated as CSARGTPSGELFF.

This clonotype has at least ten counts. The chain has TRBV7-2 and TRBJ2-5; no clear D. The CDR3 is 12 residues long. Trimming removed 5 bases from V and 5 bases from J, with 9 bases in between. Germline V lookup: CDR1 SGHTA, CDR2 FQGNSA. CDR3 nucleotides: TGTGCCAGCAGCCCCGACCGGGAGACCCAGTACTTC. Amino acid sequence: CASSPDRETQYF.

Ten or more counts support this clonotype. The rearrangement joins TRBV2 to TRBJ2-5; possibly TRBD1 for D (5 bases). This CDR3 comprises 14 residues. The germline V gene has CDR1 SNHLY and CDR2 FYNNEI. V dropped 4 bases and J dropped 2 bases, with 11 bases sitting between them. CDR3 nucleotide sequence: TGTGCCAGCAGTGGCACCACAGGACAAGAGACCCAGTACTTC. This encodes CASSGTTGQETQYF.